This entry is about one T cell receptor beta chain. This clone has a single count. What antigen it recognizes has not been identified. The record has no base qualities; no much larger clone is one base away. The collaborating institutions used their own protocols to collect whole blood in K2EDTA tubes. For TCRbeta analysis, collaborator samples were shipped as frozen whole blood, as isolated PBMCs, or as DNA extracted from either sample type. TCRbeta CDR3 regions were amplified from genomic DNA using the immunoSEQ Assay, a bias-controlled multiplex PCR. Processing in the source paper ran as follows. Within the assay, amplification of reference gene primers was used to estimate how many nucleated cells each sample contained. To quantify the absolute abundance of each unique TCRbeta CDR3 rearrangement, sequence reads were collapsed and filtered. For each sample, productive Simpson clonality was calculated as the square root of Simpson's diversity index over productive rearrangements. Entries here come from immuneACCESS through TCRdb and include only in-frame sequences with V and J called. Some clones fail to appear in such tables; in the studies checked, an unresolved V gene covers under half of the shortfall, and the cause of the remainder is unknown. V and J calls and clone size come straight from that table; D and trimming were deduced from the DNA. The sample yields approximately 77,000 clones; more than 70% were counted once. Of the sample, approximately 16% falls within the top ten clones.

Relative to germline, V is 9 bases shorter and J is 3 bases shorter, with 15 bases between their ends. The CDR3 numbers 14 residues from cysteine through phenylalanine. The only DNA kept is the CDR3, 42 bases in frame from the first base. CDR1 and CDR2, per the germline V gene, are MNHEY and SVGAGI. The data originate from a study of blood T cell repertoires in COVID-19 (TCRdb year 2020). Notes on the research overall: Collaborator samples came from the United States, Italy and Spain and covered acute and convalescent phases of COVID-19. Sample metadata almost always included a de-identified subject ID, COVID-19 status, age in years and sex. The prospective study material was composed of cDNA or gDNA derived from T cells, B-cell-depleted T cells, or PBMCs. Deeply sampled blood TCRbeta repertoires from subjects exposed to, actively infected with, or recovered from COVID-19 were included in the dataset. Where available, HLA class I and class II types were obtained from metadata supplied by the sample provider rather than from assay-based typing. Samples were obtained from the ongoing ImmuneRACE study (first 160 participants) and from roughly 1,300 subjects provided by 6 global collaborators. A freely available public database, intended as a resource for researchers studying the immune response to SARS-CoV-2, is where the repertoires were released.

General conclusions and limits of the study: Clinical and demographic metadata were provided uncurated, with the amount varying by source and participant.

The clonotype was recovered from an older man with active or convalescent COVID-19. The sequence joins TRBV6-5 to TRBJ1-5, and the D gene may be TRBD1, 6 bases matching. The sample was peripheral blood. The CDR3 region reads CARMGDTANQPQHF. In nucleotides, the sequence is TGTGCCAGGATGGGGGACACTGCCAATCAGCCCCAGCATTTT.